Below, 30 T cell receptor beta chains from the same sample are listed, as sequenced in a study of blood T cell repertoires in COVID-19. Measured with immunoSEQ multiplex PCR; TCRdb has only the in-frame clones, and not every one. Among roughly 330,000 clones listed, 88% were seen once. Material for sequencing was peripheral blood. All receptors derive from a woman aged 50 to 60 with active or convalescent COVID-19.

The V call is TRBV7-8, the J call TRBJ2-7; the D gene is possibly TRBD1 (5 bases). The CDR3 length is 17 residues. Germline CDR1 SGHVS, CDR2 FQNEAQ. V was shortened by 5 bases and J by 9 bases, with 29 bases between the two germline ends. The DNA of the CDR3 is TGTGCCAGCAGCCCCCGGACCCAGGCAGGGAACCCTGGTGGGCAGTACTTC. Its protein is CASSPRTQAGNPGGQYF.

The rearrangement uses TRBV27 and TRBJ1-5, with 9 bases fitting TRBD1. The CDR3 spans 15 residues. CDR1 is MNHEY, CDR2 SMNVEV, per germline (reference sequence). The trim removed 6 bases at V and 0 bases at J, leaving 3 bases unmatched. Here the CDR3 DNA reads TGTGCCAGCAGCAGGACAGGGGCTAGCAATCAGCCCCAGCATTTT. Protein product: CASSRTGASNQPQHF.

The chain employs TRBV9 and TRBJ2-7; 11 positions agree with TRBD2. The junction had 5 bases not matched to a gene; V was cut back by 3 bases and J by 0 bases. CDR1 and CDR2 from the germline V gene are SGDLS and YYNGEE. This CDR3 region has 16 residues. As DNA, the CDR3 is TGTGCCAGCAGCGGCGGACTAGCGGGTCTCTCCTACGAGCAGTACTTC. Protein: CASSGGLAGLSYEQYF. Together with reference TRBV9 and TRBJ2-7, the CDR3 gives the full variable domain: DSGVTQTPKHLITATGQRVTLRCSPRSGDLSVYWYQQSLDQGLQFLIQYYNGEERAKGNILERFSAQQFPDLHSELNLSSLELGDSALYFCASSGGLAGLSYEQYFGPGTRLTVT.

Concerning this clone: The same CDR3 is also encoded by other DNA sequences in this sample. The genes are TRBV6-2 or TRBV6-3 and TRBJ1-1, with D unclear. Trimming cost V 6 bases and J 4 bases, with 9 bases left between them. The CDR3 sequence is 12 residues long. Germline CDR1 reads MNHEY; CDR2 reads SVGEGT. As DNA, the CDR3 is TGTGCCAGCAGCACTAGGGTCACTGAAGCTTTCTTT. This translates into CASSTRVTEAFF.

The chain joins TRBV21-1 to TRBJ2-7; the tabulated D call, TRBD2, remains unverified against the DNA. TRBV21-1 is marked as a pseudogene. The CDR3 totals 15 residues. CDR3 region: CASSKGADLYLHQYF. DNA for the CDR3: TGTGCCAGCAGCAAAGGAGCTGATCTTTATCTCCATCAGTACTTC.

J is TRBJ2-6 and V is TRBV7-3; the D is unclear. The V end was cut by 5 bases, the J end by 3 bases, with 5 bases between. The CDR3 has 13 amino acids. CDR1 is SGHTA, CDR2 FQGTGA, per germline. This chain's CDR3 is CASSPDGANVLTF. Written as DNA, the CDR3 is TGTGCCAGCAGCCCAGATGGGGCCAACGTCCTGACTTTC.

The chain joins TRBV30 to TRBJ2-1; TRBD2 matches at 15 bases. Germline V gene data show CDR1 as GTSNPN and CDR2 as SVGIG (reference sequence). Trimming at V came to 1 base and at J to 3 bases, leaving 10 bases not matched to a gene. This CDR3 spans 19 amino acids. The CDR3 reads CAWSGHRTSGGDFYNEQFF. The DNA of the CDR3 is TGTGCCTGGAGTGGGCATCGGACTAGCGGGGGGGATTTCTACAATGAGCAGTTCTTC.

The chain carries TRBV6-5 and TRBJ2-5; D is possibly TRBD1 (5 bases). The CDR3 covers 15 residues. V lost 7 bases, J lost 3 bases, and 18 bases lay in between. Germline loops: CDR1 MNHEY, CDR2 SVGAGI. The CDR3 loop reads CASTHRGYKEETQYF. For the CDR3, the DNA is TGTGCCAGCACTCATAGGGGATACAAGGAAGAGACCCAGTACTTC.

This clone was picked up one time. The V call is TRBV28, the J call TRBJ2-3; D might be TRBD2 (6 bases). Trimming pared 6 bases from V and 5 bases from J, leaving 15 bases between. Germline CDR1 and CDR2: MDHEN and SYDVKM. This CDR3 spans 14 amino acids. CDR3 DNA sequence: TGTGCCAGCAGATCGGGACTTCTCCTAGATACGCAGTATTTT. Translating it yields CASRSGLLLDTQYF.

J is TRBJ2-2 and V is TRBV15; a weak D match, TRBD1 (5 bases). V was trimmed by 0 bases and J by 5 bases, leaving 13 bases between them. The CDR3 consists of 16 residues. CDR1 LNHNV and CDR2 YYDKDF come from the germline V gene (reference sequence). The CDR3 region is CATSRDLRVGTGELFF. In DNA, the CDR3 is TGTGCCACCAGCAGAGATCTCAGGGTGGGGACCGGGGAGCTGTTTTTT. Based on the CDR3 plus reference TRBV15 and TRBJ2-2, the full variable domain is DAMVIQNPRYQVTQFGKPVTLSCSQTLNHNVMYWYQQKSSQAPKLLFHYYDKDFNNEADTPDNFQSRRPNTSFCFLDIRSPGLGDTAMYLCATSRDLRVGTGELFFGEGSRLTVL.

This clone was observed a single time. J is TRBJ1-1 and V is TRBV4-3; D uncertain. Germline assignment: CDR1 LGHNA and CDR2 YSLEER. This CDR3 spans 15 amino acids. V gave up 0 bases and J gave up 6 bases, with 14 bases separating them. The CDR3 DNA reads TGCGCCAGCAGCCAAGAACCAGGCAGGTTTTCTGAAGCTTTCTTT. Protein: CASSQEPGRFSEAFF.

The gene calls are TRBV5-1 and TRBJ2-3; D is perhaps TRBD2 (5 bases). With 2 bases removed from V and 2 bases from J, the gap between germline ends came to 9 bases. CDR3 length: 14 amino acids. Germline V gives CDR1 SGHRS, CDR2 YFSETQ. DNA of the CDR3: TGCGCCAGCAGCTTCGGACTGAACACAGATACGCAGTATTTT. Amino acids: CASSFGLNTDTQYF.

The CDR3 region is CASSEPLEKLFF. CDR3 in DNA: TGCGCCAGCAGCGAGCCCCTTGAAAAACTGTTTTTT. The chain employs TRBV4-1 and TRBJ1-4; unclear D gene. The germline V gene encodes CDR1 MGHRA and CDR2 YSYEKL. CDR3 length: 12 residues. Trimming cost V 5 bases and J 7 bases, with 8 bases left between them.

This chain links TRBV2 with TRBJ2-5; 8 positions agree with TRBD2. Germline V lookup: CDR1 SNHLY, CDR2 FYNNEI. The CDR3 is 14 residues long. Trimming at V came to 5 bases and at J to 5 bases, leaving 7 bases not matched to a gene. The CDR3 sequence: CASSYAGGGETQYF. CDR3 coding DNA: TGTGCCAGCAGTTATGCGGGAGGTGGGGAGACCCAGTACTTC.

As regards this clone: A much bigger clone sits one base away, suggesting this may be a read error. Within the sample, other DNA sequences also encode this same CDR3. The genes are TRBV19 and TRBJ2-1, with TRBD1 matching 9 bases. The CDR3 loop spans 15 amino acids. Germline loops: CDR1 LNHDA, CDR2 SQIVND (reference sequence). The J segment lost 6 bases and the V segment lost 3 bases, leaving 6 bases of the junction unmatched. The CDR3 DNA reads TGTGCCAGTAGTATCGGACAGGGGCCTGGCAATGAGCAGTTCTTC. This sequence encodes CASSIGQGPGNEQFF.

CDR3 in DNA: TGTGCCAGCAGTTACTCTATACAGGGATCCAATTCACCCCTCCACTTT. Translating it yields CASSYSIQGSNSPLHF. The J gene is TRBJ1-6, the V gene TRBV6-5; TRBD1 might be the D (6 bases). V shed 0 bases and J shed 7 bases, with 13 bases lying between them. The germline gives CDR1 MNHEY, CDR2 SVGAGI. There are 16 residues in the CDR3.

V is TRBV7-2 and J is TRBJ2-5; D unclear. The germline V gene encodes CDR1 SGHTA and CDR2 FQGNSA. Trimming cost V 1 base and J 1 base, with 4 bases left between them. The CDR3 loop spans 13 amino acids. CDR3 nucleotides: TGTGCCAGCAGCTTAGGGGCCCAAGAGACCCAGTACTTC. Translation: CASSLGAQETQYF.

The V call is TRBV6-5, the J call TRBJ2-1; 13 bases agree with TRBD2. Per the germline V gene, CDR1 is MNHEY and CDR2 is SVGAGI. After removal of 8 bases from V and 10 bases from J, the junction contained 5 bases not matched to a gene. This CDR3 comprises 13 residues. The CDR3 coding sequence is TGTGCCAGCCGCCGGACTAGCGGGGGAGAGCAGTTCTTC. Translation: CASRRTSGGEQFF.

This clone has more than one count but fewer than ten. The J gene is TRBJ2-2, the V gene TRBV5-4; TRBD2 is a possible D gene (6 bases). Trimming cost V 4 bases and J 0 bases, with 13 bases left between them. Germline V gene sequence: CDR1 SGHNT, CDR2 YYREEE (reference sequence). CDR3 length: 16 residues. The CDR3 spells CASSSGPNSNTGELFF. The CDR3, as DNA: TGTGCCAGCAGCAGCGGGCCTAATTCGAACACCGGGGAGCTGTTTTTT.

This chain links TRBV15 with TRBJ2-5; the D gene is possibly TRBD2 (6 bases). This CDR3 is 14 amino acids long. Trimming shortened V by 0 bases and J by 4 bases, and 9 bases separated the two germline ends. Looked up from germline, CDR1 is LNHNV and CDR2 is YYDKDF (reference sequence). The DNA for the CDR3 is TGTGCCACCAGCAGAGATGTGGGGGGAGAGACCCAGTACTTC. It codes for CATSRDVGGETQYF.

This sequence joins TRBV5-5 and TRBJ1-1, with D perhaps matching TRBD1 (6 bases). The V end lost 4 bases, the J end lost 4 bases, and 14 bases lay between the germline ends. Germline V lookup: CDR1 SGHKS, CDR2 YYEKEE (reference sequence). The CDR3 runs to 14 residues. The DNA for the CDR3 is TGTGCCAGCAGCCCTCAAACAGGGAGCACTGAAGCTTTCTTT. It specifies CASSPQTGSTEAFF.

The V gene is TRBV7-9, the J gene TRBJ2-7; 11 bases are a match to TRBD1. The CDR3 is 15 amino acids. Germline CDR1 and CDR2: SEHNR and FQNEAQ (reference sequence). Trimming removed 4 bases from V and 6 bases from J; junction bases left unmatched: 8. The CDR3 loop is CASSYRDRGSAEQYF. CDR3 bases: TGTGCCAGCAGCTACCGGGACAGGGGGTCAGCCGAGCAGTACTTC.

This clone was picked up a small number of times. The chain links TRBV25-1 to TRBJ2-7; the match to TRBD1 covers 8 bases. The CDR3 runs to 13 residues. J gave up 4 bases and V 7 bases, and 6 bases lay outside the gene matches. Germline V gene data show CDR1 as MGHDK and CDR2 as SYGVNS. In nucleotides, the CDR3 is TGTGCCAGCACGGGACAGGCTTTATACGAGCAGTACTTC. Translation: CASTGQALYEQYF.

This chain connects TRBV24-1 to TRBJ2-1, with TRBD1 matching over 10 bases. The J segment lost 4 bases and the V segment lost 6 bases, leaving 5 bases of the junction unmatched. The germline V gene encodes CDR1 KGHDR and CDR2 SFDVKD. The CDR3 extends over 15 amino acids. The CDR3 loop is CATSRRGQGYNEQFF. CDR3 DNA: TGTGCCACCAGTAGGAGGGGACAGGGGTACAATGAGCAGTTCTTC.

The chain recombines TRBV7-3 with TRBJ2-1; D not resolved. Trimming took off 1 base at V and 7 bases at J, with 5 bases between the two ends. The CDR3 sequence is 12 residues long. Germline values: CDR1 SGHTA, CDR2 FQGTGA. The CDR3 reads CASSLNLNEQFF. Written as DNA, the CDR3 is TGTGCCAGCAGCTTAAATTTAAATGAGCAGTTCTTC.

The rearrangement uses TRBV29-1 and TRBJ2-7, with TRBD1 identical over 9 bases. In germline, CDR1 is SQVTM, CDR2 ANQGSEA. The CDR3 totals 12 residues. The ends lost 7 bases at V and 1 base at J; junction bases unmatched: 2. Here the CDR3 reads CSAGTGSYEQYF. CDR3 in DNA: TGCAGCGCCGGGACAGGGTCCTACGAGCAGTACTTC.

This clone appeared once. This chain joins TRBV7-9 and TRBJ2-7, with D tentatively TRBD1 (6 bases). Germline assignment: CDR1 SEHNR and CDR2 FQNEAQ (reference sequence). Trimming removed 5 bases at V and 4 bases at J, with 15 bases between. The CDR3 is made up of 14 amino acids. In DNA form, the CDR3 reads TGTGCCAGCAGCACCGAATATGGACAGTACGAGCAGTACTTC. Amino acid sequence: CASSTEYGQYEQYF.

The chain employs TRBV27 and TRBJ1-2; a possible D gene is TRBD1 (5 bases). Trimming removed 4 bases at V and 5 bases at J, with 14 bases between. The CDR3 runs to 14 residues. Germline V gene lookup returns CDR1 MNHEY and CDR2 SMNVEV (reference sequence). CDR3 sequence: CASSSMWQGYGYTF. In DNA, the CDR3 is TGTGCCAGCAGTTCTATGTGGCAGGGATATGGCTACACCTTC.

This sequence joins TRBV6-5 and TRBJ1-1; 8 bases line up with TRBD1. The CDR3 totals 11 residues. CDR1 and CDR2 (germline): MNHEY, SVGAGI. Trimming cost V 6 bases and J 6 bases; bases outside gene matches: 0. CDR3 loop: CASSRGPEAFF. CDR3 sequence (DNA): TGTGCCAGCAGCAGGGGGCCTGAAGCTTTCTTT.

The chain recombines TRBV9 with TRBJ1-4; D not resolved. Germline CDR1 SGDLS, CDR2 YYNGEE. CDR3 length: 16 residues. Between the trimmed V and J ends, which lost 0 bases and 5 bases, there was a span of 14 bases. The CDR3 loop is CASSVGSTPGNEKLFF. The CDR3 nucleotides read TGTGCCAGCAGCGTAGGATCAACCCCGGGGAATGAAAAACTGTTTTTT.